This T cell receptor (beta chain) was sequenced for a study of T cell changes during pregnancy in multiple sclerosis. This clone was counted once. CDR3 size: 18 residues. Germline loops: CDR1 SGHNT, CDR2 YENEEA. V was cut by 6 bases and J by 4 bases, with 25 bases left in between. Profiling relied on immunoSEQ multiplex PCR, and the TCRdb table lists in-frame clones only, not all of them. The sample lists about 110,000 clones, 85% to 95% occurring once. The sample consisted of peripheral blood, taken after pregnancy. The receptor's source is a female donor with multiple sclerosis, enrolled in a pregnancy study. V and J are TRBV11-3 and TRBJ1-3; D call uncertain. The CDR3 nucleotides are TGTGCCAGCAGGTTATTGGTTCGGAGACGGCACCAGGGAAACACCATATATTTT. Its translation is CASRLLVRRRHQGNTIYF.